This paragraph reports one T cell receptor beta chain. Its antigen is still unknown. This record belongs to a study of OX40 agonist ivuxolimab in advanced cancers. Trimming cost V 4 bases and J 6 bases, with 13 bases left between them. The CDR3 contains 14 residues. Germline V gives CDR1 ENHRY, CDR2 SYGVKD. General study findings and limits: A proportion of nonresponders additionally exhibited low normalized T-cell clonal expansion.

The sampling schedule covered blood at baseline, cycle 4 day 1, and cycle 7 day 1. Data came from immunoSEQ multiplex PCR; TCRdb stores just in-frame clones and leaves some out. The table records more than 65,000 clones, around 80% of them present only once. This receptor was taken from an adult with an advanced solid tumor such as melanoma, head and neck, liver or kidney cancer. V and J are TRBV10-3 and TRBJ1-5; maybe TRBD1 (5 bases). The material sequenced was CD4+ or CD8+ T cells sorted from blood, taken in a trial of the OX40 agonist ivuxolimab. The CDR3 DNA sequence: TGTGCCATCAGTGTCCAGGGTGGGAGTCAGCCCCAGCATTTT. Its protein is CAISVQGGSQPQHF.